This T cell receptor (beta chain) was identified during a study of lymphopenia after photon versus proton radiotherapy. Findings and caveats of the study: Relative stability marked proton patients; photon patients lost diversity and naive cells. Post-nadir diversity loss with photons came from oligoclonal expansion, particularly CD8+ Temra cells.

Germline lookup yields CDR1 SNHLY and CDR2 FYNNEI. Trimming took off 1 base at V and 4 bases at J, with 8 bases between the two ends. This CDR3 contains 13 residues. The data were produced by immunoSEQ multiplex PCR, yet TCRdb's version contains in-frame clones alone and is incomplete. The sample records 65,000 or so clones, approximately 86% being singletons. In this sample, this clone turned up a few times. Its antigen is not known. The receptor was isolated from a man older than 75 with esophageal cancer. The genes are TRBV2 and TRBJ2-7; no clear D. The source material was peripheral blood, sampled from a patient treated with proton-based radiotherapy. CDR3 DNA: TGTGCCAGCAGTGAAGGGCCGAGTTACGAGCAGTACTTC. Its translation is CASSEGPSYEQYF.